This T cell receptor beta chain stems from a study of regulatory T cells in long-lasting Graves disease. Regarding the study as a whole: TRBV28, TRBJ1-2 and TRBJ2-5 were favored in persistent disease.

The time point denotes: newly diagnosed GD, antithyroid drugs for less than 3 months. Isolated PBMC RNA provided the starting material for the TCR library. Arm-PCR of CDR3 regions and iRepertoire HTBI primers were used to build TCR beta libraries. TCRdb passed the multiplex PCR reads through MiXCR, listing each CDR3 protein once. The sample yields hundreds of thousands of distinct CDR3 sequences, approximately 15% seen once. This clonotype has a count of ten or more. What it binds is not known. Trimming shortened V by 2 bases and J by 4 bases, and 6 bases separated the two germline ends. This CDR3 has 12 residues. The V gene's germline CDR1 is SNHLY and CDR2 FYNNEI. Another study also made use of these data, one on T cells in Graves' hyperthyroidism and ophthalmopathy. From that paper: Ophthalmopathy onset followed model prediction by a median roughly 6 months.

The gene calls are TRBV2 and TRBJ2-7; D not resolved. The clonotype comes from a young man with Graves disease. Sequencing was performed on peripheral blood mononuclear cells (PBMCs), taken at new diagnosis, from a patient treated with antithyroid drugs. CDR3 region: CASSEQLYEQYF. The CDR3 coding sequence is TGTGCCAGCAGTGAACAGCTTTACGAGCAGTACTTC.